This note documents a single TCR beta chain sequence. This specimen belongs to a study of shared clonotypes between healthy human individuals. Profiling relied on immunoSEQ multiplex PCR, and the TCRdb table lists in-frame clones only, not all of them. The sample carries 2 million to 2.5 million clones, roughly 93% recorded once. Between the trimmed V and J ends, which lost 6 bases and 4 bases, there was a span of 19 bases. Germline V gene data show CDR1 as MDHEN and CDR2 as SYDVKM. The CDR3 has 15 amino acids. This TCR was sampled from a man aged 18 to 29 in good health. Some clones in this sample may be carry-over from other donors' samples. This chain joins TRBV28 and TRBJ2-7; perhaps TRBD2 as D (5 bases). The sample comprised naive CD4+ T cells from PBMCs. Indicated subset: CD45RA+ positively selected. CDR3: CASSTPPLRGYEQYF. The DNA of the CDR3 is TGTGCCAGCAGCACCCCTCCGCTTCGAGGGTACGAGCAGTACTTC.